This T cell receptor (beta chain) was documented in a study of shared clonotypes between healthy human individuals. Study-wide findings and caveats: Among a few donors, roughly 5% of naive CD4 clonotypes were found in common.

This CDR3 comprises 16 residues. J gave up 5 bases and V 1 base, and 10 bases lay outside the gene matches. The germline CDR1 and CDR2 sequences are LGHNA and YSLEER. CD45RO-negative cells were positively selected for CCR7, leaving out terminally differentiated effector memory CD45RA+ cells. Libraries were prepared by immunoSEQ multiplex PCR; TCRdb keeps only in-frame clonotypes and omits some of them. The sample lists 2 million to 2.5 million clones; roughly 95% were seen once. As for this clone: Its antigen remains unidentified.

What was sequenced was naive CD8+ T cells sorted from blood. The V call is TRBV4-3, the J call TRBJ2-5; TRBD2 matches at 7 bases. The sequence was obtained from a man between 18 and 29 years old in good health. The CDR3 nucleotides are TGCGCCAGCAGCCAAGTCGGGGGAGGGCCTCAGGAGACCCAGTACTTC. As protein: CASSQVGGGPQETQYF.